This T cell receptor beta chain is drawn from a study of T cell responses to AZD1222 COVID-19 vaccine. With regard to this clone: The antigen is unknown.

Study results and limitations: Repertoires were obtained only post-peak T cell response. Two AZD1222 doses significantly raised spike-specific TCR breadth and depth over controls. In a largely white British group with more females than males, clonal diversity was possibly underestimated.

V lost 0 bases and J lost 7, with 8 bases in between. The CDR3 contains 14 residues. Germline values: CDR1 SGHRS, CDR2 YFSETQ. Some clones are missing from TCRdb's copy, which holds only in-frame ones; the method was immunoSEQ multiplex PCR. The sample lists more than 70,000 clones, around 90% occurring once. Second-dose timings of about 4 or about 12 weeks were pooled. The sample in question was peripheral blood, obtained 28 days after the second AZD1222 dose. This chain joins TRBV5-1 and TRBJ1-6; D gene ambiguous. This sequence was found in an adult who received the AZD1222 COVID-19 vaccine. CDR3 nucleotides: TGCGCCAGCAGCTTGGTTAGCCCGAATTCACCCCTCCACTTT. This sequence encodes CASSLVSPNSPLHF.